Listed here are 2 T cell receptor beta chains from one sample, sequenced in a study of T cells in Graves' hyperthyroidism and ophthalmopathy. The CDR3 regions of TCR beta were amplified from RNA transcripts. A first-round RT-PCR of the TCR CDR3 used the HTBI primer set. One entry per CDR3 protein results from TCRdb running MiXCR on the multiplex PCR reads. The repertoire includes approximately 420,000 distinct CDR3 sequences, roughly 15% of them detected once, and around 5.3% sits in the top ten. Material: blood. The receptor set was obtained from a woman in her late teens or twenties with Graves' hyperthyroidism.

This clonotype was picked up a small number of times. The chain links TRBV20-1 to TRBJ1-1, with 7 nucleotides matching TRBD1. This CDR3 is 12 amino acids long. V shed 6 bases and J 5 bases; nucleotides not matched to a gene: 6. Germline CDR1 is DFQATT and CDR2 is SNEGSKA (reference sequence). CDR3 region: CSARRDRTEAFF. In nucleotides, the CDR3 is TGCAGTGCGCGACGGGACAGAACTGAAGCTTTCTTT.

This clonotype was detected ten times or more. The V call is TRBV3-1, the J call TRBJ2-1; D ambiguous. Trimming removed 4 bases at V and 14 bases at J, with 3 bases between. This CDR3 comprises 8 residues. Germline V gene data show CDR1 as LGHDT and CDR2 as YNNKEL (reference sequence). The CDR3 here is CASSREFF. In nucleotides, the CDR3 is TGTGCCAGCAGCCGGGAGTTCTTC.